This paragraph covers one T cell receptor beta chain sequence. Original methodology: Amplification from reference gene primers served as the basis for estimated nucleated cell counts. TCRdb's copy holds only in-frame clones and misses some; the assay was immunoSEQ multiplex PCR. V and J calls and clone size are as listed in that table; D and trimming were resolved from the DNA. This table has 150,000 or so clones, around 84% appearing once. The sample belongs to a study of blood T cell repertoires in COVID-19. Study-wide background: Samples of COVID-19 (acute and convalescent) were obtained from the United States, Italy and Spain. PBMCs, B-cell-depleted T cells, or T cells were the source of the cDNA or gDNA that made up the material.

This TCR was sampled from a human donor in a cohort sampled during active COVID-19. Sequencing used peripheral blood.

DNA for the CDR3: TGTGCCAGCAGCCTCGGGCGGGAGAACATTCAGTACTTC. Translating gives CASSLGRENIQYF. This chain uses TRBV7-3 with TRBJ2-4, with TRBD2 matching 7 bases. V shed 5 bases and J 7 bases; nucleotides not matched to a gene: 5. The CDR3 extends over 13 amino acids. Germline-derived CDR1 and CDR2 are SGHTA and FQGTGA.